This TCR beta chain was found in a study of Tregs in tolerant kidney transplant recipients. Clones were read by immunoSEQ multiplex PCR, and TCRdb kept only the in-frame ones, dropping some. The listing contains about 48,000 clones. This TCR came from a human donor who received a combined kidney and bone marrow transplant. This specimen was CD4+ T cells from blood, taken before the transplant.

This chain's CDR3 is CAISDPTSGVYNEQFF. The CDR3 DNA, read in part, is TGTGCCATCAGTGACCCGACTAGCGGGGTTTACAATGAG. The chain couples TRBV10-3 to TRBJ2-1; 11 bases align to TRBD2. The CDR3 end lies 3 residues beyond the end of the read and is filled in from the germline J gene. The CDR3 has 16 amino acids. Germline CDR1 and CDR2: ENHRY and SYGVKD. Trimming at V came to 3 bases and at J to 4 bases, leaving 5 bases not matched to a gene.